Included here is one T cell receptor (beta chain) sequence, with context. The sample belongs to a study of OX40 agonist ivuxolimab in advanced cancers. Sequencing was performed with immunoSEQ multiplex PCR; in TCRdb, only in-frame clones are kept and a portion is missing. The sample lists roughly 60,000 clones; around 90% were seen once. The germline CDR1 and CDR2 sequences are GTSNPN and SVGIG (reference sequence). After removal of 0 bases from V and 9 bases from J, the junction contained 6 bases not matched to a gene. The CDR3 runs 13 residues. The TCR originated in an adult with an advanced solid tumor such as melanoma, head and neck, liver or kidney cancer. This sequence joins TRBV30 and TRBJ2-7; the match to TRBD1 covers 9 bases. The specimen was CD4+ or CD8+ T cells sorted from blood, collected in a trial of the OX40 agonist ivuxolimab. CDR3 in amino acids: CAWSVQGQGVQYF. The CDR3 region has the DNA TGTGCCTGGAGTGTACAGGGACAGGGAGTGCAGTACTTC.